The next 9 T cell receptor beta chains were all read from a single sample in a study of monozygotic twins with inflammatory bowel disease. TCRdb derives one entry per CDR3 protein from the 5' RACE reads, leaving out DNA. This sample contains more than 300,000 distinct CDR3 sequences. The source material was blood. The receptors derive from a human donor with ulcerative colitis or Crohn's disease, or a healthy co-twin of an affected twin (not recorded which).

This chain links TRBV3-1 with TRBJ1-2. The length of the CDR3 is 16 residues. Germline CDR1 LGHDT, CDR2 YNNKEL (reference sequence). CDR3: CASSQVWYGSNYGYTF.

The rearrangement joins TRBV7-2 to TRBJ2-7; TCRdb lists TRBD1, though no DNA is available to test this call. Germline CDR1 and CDR2: SGHTA and FQGNSA. The CDR3 contains 15 residues. The chain's CDR3 is CASSLPWDSPYEQYF. Full variable domain (missing parts from reference TRBV7-2 and TRBJ2-7): GAGVSQSPSNKVTEKGKDVELRCDPISGHTALYWYRQSLGQGLEFLIYFQGNSAPDKSGLPSDRFSAERTGGSVSTLTIQRTQQEDSAVYLCASSLPWDSPYEQYFGPGTRLTVT.

This chain joins TRBV7-9 and TRBJ2-3; no DNA is available, so the TRBD1 call from TCRdb remains unchecked. CDR1 and CDR2 (germline): SEHNR, FQNEAQ (reference sequence). The CDR3 sequence is 16 residues long. CDR3 residues: CASTYGFGGEADTQYF.

CDR3 sequence: CSARDPSRGEAFF. The chain links TRBV20-1 to TRBJ1-1; TCRdb's D call, TRBD1, is unchecked because there is no DNA. Germline CDR1 reads DFQATT; CDR2 reads SNEGSKA (reference sequence). CDR3 length equals 13 residues.

The V gene is TRBV30, the J gene TRBJ1-5; lacking DNA, the TRBD1 call made by TCRdb goes unchecked. The germline gives CDR1 GTSNPN, CDR2 SVGIG (reference sequence). The CDR3 covers 13 residues. CDR3 in amino acids: CAWSVQGGQPQHF. The full variable domain, rest sourced from reference TRBV30 and TRBJ1-5, is SQTIHQWPATLVQPVGSPLSLECTVEGTSNPNLYWYRQAAGRGLQLLFYSVGIGQISSEVPQNLSASRPQDRQFILSSKKLLLSDSGFYLCAWSVQGGQPQHFGDGTRLSIL.

The chain has TRBV6-1 and TRBJ2-7. CDR1 is MNHNS, CDR2 SASEGT, per germline. This CDR3 is 12 amino acids long. The CDR3 loop reads CVTNRDTYEQYF.

The chain uses TRBV6-1 and TRBJ2-7; as DNA is missing, the TRBD1 call by TCRdb cannot be tested. Germline-derived CDR1 and CDR2 are MNHNS and SASEGT. There are 14 residues in the CDR3. CDR3 protein: CASMGQGISYEQYF.

The chain uses TRBV6-4 and TRBJ2-1; TCRdb outputs TRBD2, but without DNA this stays unchecked. The germline CDR1 and CDR2 sequences are MRHNA and SNTAGT. This CDR3 region has 11 residues. CDR3 sequence reads: CASSDRKGQFF.

The chain joins TRBV5-1 to TRBJ2-3; TCRdb names TRBD1, which stays unverified in the absence of DNA. CDR3 size: 14 residues. CDR1 is SGHRS and CDR2 is YFSETQ in the germline V gene. CDR3 amino acids: CASSPGQGPDTQYF.